This T cell receptor (beta chain) appears in the sequencing data of a study of T cells in Graves' hyperthyroidism and ophthalmopathy. Study summary: Peripheral blood was acquired at first diagnosis, ahead of any therapy whatsoever.

CDR3 size: 16 residues. J was trimmed by 6 bases and V by 6 bases; bases with no gene match: 8. CDR1 and CDR2 from the germline V gene are MNHEY and SVGEGT. TCR beta CDR3 regions were amplified from RNA transcripts. First-round RT-PCR with HTBI primers amplified the TCR CDR3 region. A single record per CDR3 protein comes from TCRdb applying MiXCR to the multiplex PCR reads. Of hundreds of thousands of distinct CDR3 sequences listed, roughly 14% are singletons. Study-wide findings and caveats: Most expanded thyroid clonotypes above 0.001 also appeared in blood.

Comment on this clonotype: Its antigen is not known.

The clonotype originates from a woman aged 45 to 65 with Graves' ophthalmopathy. Sequencing was done on a sample of blood. V and J are TRBV6-2 or TRBV6-3 and TRBJ2-2, with 12 bases that match TRBD2. CDR3 nucleotide sequence: TGTGCCAGCAGAAAGACTAGCGGGAGTCTAGCCGGGGAGCTGTTTTTT. Its translation is CASRKTSGSLAGELFF.